This T cell receptor (beta chain) came from a study of beta chain features in type 1 diabetes. The overall study: All samples yielded 100 million to 140 million examined sorted cells.

The study, taken as a whole, reports: The VDJ junctions of type 1 diabetes patients carried fewer insertions and more deletions. Here, the possible influence of HLA type (on TCRB rearrangement) remained unresolved.

Trimming cost V 4 bases and J 5 bases; bases outside gene matches: 6. This CDR3 comprises 15 residues. Per the germline V gene, CDR1 is LGHNA and CDR2 is YSLEER. Reverse transcribing all isolated RNA meant expressed TCRB transcripts were sequenced. Sequenced by immunoSEQ multiplex PCR; TCRdb stores in-frame clones only, minus some. The data contain 300,000 to 350,000 clones, approximately 14% of them singletons. This clone was picked up a small number of times. Its antigen remains unknown. Sequencing was performed on central memory CD4+ T cells from blood. V gene TRBV4-3 combines with J gene TRBJ2-2; the match to TRBD1 covers 8 bases. The receptor was isolated from a man under 40 in good health. The CDR3 DNA follows: TGCGCCAGCAGCCGAGGGAGACAGGGGACCGGGGAGCTGTTTTTT. This gives the protein CASSRGRQGTGELFF.